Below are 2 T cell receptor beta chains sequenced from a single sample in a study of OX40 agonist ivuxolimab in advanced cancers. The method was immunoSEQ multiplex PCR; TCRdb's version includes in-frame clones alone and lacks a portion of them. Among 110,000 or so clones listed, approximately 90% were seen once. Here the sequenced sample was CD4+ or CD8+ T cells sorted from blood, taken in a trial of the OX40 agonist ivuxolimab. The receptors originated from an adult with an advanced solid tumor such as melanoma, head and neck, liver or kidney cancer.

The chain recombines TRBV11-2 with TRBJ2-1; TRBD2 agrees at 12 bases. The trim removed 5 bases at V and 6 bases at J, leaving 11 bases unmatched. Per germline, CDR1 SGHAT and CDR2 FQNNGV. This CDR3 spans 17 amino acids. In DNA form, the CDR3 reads TGTGCCAGCAGCCCCCGTTCTAGCGGGAGGGGGAGCAATGAGCAGTTCTTC. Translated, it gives CASSPRSSGRGSNEQFF.

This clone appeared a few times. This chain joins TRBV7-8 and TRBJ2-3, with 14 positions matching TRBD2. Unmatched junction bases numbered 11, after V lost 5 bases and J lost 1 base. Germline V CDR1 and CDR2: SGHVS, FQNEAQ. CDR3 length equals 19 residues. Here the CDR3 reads CASSRDSRLAGGRTDTQYF. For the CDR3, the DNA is TGTGCCAGCAGCCGAGATAGTCGACTAGCGGGGGGGCGCACAGATACGCAGTATTTT.